The 9 T cell receptor beta chains reported below all come from one sample, sequenced in a study of T-cell reconstitution after alpha-beta-depleted transplantation in children. Unique molecular identifiers featured in how the TCRbeta library was prepared. TCRdb passed the PCR reads through MiXCR, listing each CDR3 protein once. The sample lists around 530,000 distinct CDR3 sequences, around a third occurring once. This sample comprised PBMCs from the stem cell graft donor, obtained from the stem cell graft. These receptors all come from a human donor who donated a stem cell graft to a child with aplastic anemia.

The rearrangement joins TRBV7-2 to TRBJ2-3; D may correspond to TRBD1 or TRBD2 (5 bases each). Germline assignment: CDR1 SGHTA and CDR2 FQGNSA. Trimming stripped 10 bases from V and 2 bases from J, with 13 bases between. The CDR3 runs to 13 residues. In nucleotides, the CDR3 is TGTGCCACAGGGAAGGGAGACACAGATACGCAGTATTTT. This sequence encodes CATGKGDTDTQYF. The variable domain in full, with the rest retrieved from reference TRBV7-2 and TRBJ2-3, is GAGVSQSPSNKVTEKGKDVELRCDPISGHTALYWYRQSLGQGLEFLIYFQGNSAPDKSGLPSDRFSAERTGGSVSTLTIQRTQQEDSAVYLCATGKGDTDTQYFGPGTRLTVL.

V usage is TRBV7-3 and J usage is TRBJ1-1; D is possibly TRBD1 (6 bases). Germline V gives CDR1 SGHTA, CDR2 FQGTGA. Deletions cut 5 bases from V and 7 bases from J, with 17 bases between. The CDR3 totals 14 residues. The CDR3 DNA reads TGTGCCAGCAGCCTCCAACCCCTAGGGGGTGAAGCTTTCTTT. As protein: CASSLQPLGGEAFF.

The chain is built from TRBV19 and TRBJ2-4; D is perhaps TRBD2 (5 bases). The CDR3 sequence is 14 residues long. Germline CDR1 and CDR2: LNHDA and SQIVND (reference sequence). V was clipped by 3 bases and J by 4 bases, with 10 bases between them. The CDR3, as DNA: TGTGCCAGTAGTATCAGGAGAGGGAAAAACATTCAGTACTTC. Its translation: CASSIRRGKNIQYF.

This clonotype has only a few counts. The CDR3 DNA reads TGTGCCAGCAGCGTAGTTCCGGGGGCCCACACTGAAGCTTTCTTT. Translation gives CASSVVPGAHTEAFF. The rearrangement joins TRBV9 to TRBJ1-1, with D possibly TRBD1 on 6 matching bases. Per germline, CDR1 SGDLS and CDR2 YYNGEE. This CDR3 contains 15 residues. Trimming took off 0 bases at V and 3 bases at J, with 12 bases between the two ends.

J is TRBJ2-3 and V is TRBV19; D call uncertain. V was clipped by 5 bases and J by 1 base, with 13 bases between them. The V gene's germline CDR1 is LNHDA and CDR2 SQIVND (reference sequence). CDR3 length: 15 residues. In nucleotides, the CDR3 is TGTGCCAGTAGTCACCGCCACTCAGGCACAGATACGCAGTATTTT. Its protein product is CASSHRHSGTDTQYF.

This clonotype was detected only a few times. This sequence joins TRBV5-1 and TRBJ2-7, with D maybe TRBD2 (6 bases). CDR1 is SGHRS, CDR2 YFSETQ, per germline. V was shortened by 7 bases and J by 6 bases, with 14 bases between the two germline ends. The CDR3 runs 12 residues. DNA of the CDR3: TGCGCCAGCCCGGGAGCAGGGTCCGAGCAGTACGTC. This translates into CASPGAGSEQYV.

The chain couples TRBV7-2 to TRBJ1-2, with unresolved D. Germline CDR1 SGHTA, CDR2 FQGNSA. Trimming removed 6 bases from V and 0 bases from J, with 14 bases in between. The CDR3 runs to 15 residues. The CDR3 nucleotides are TGTGCCAGCAGGCCTCCCGGGGTCTCTAACTATGGCTACACCTTC. Its protein product is CASRPPGVSNYGYTF.

V is TRBV24-1 and J is TRBJ2-2, with D perhaps matching TRBD1 (5 bases). The length of the CDR3 is 16 residues. Germline values: CDR1 KGHDR, CDR2 SFDVKD. The V and J ends lost 5 bases and 0 bases respectively, with 12 bases between them. DNA of the CDR3: TGTGCCACCAGTGGACAGTTTATAGCGAACACCGGGGAGCTGTTTTTT. This encodes CATSGQFIANTGELFF.

This clonotype was found a few times. The chain combines TRBV29-1 with TRBJ2-3; the match to TRBD2 covers 8 bases. The V and J ends lost 2 bases and 7 bases, in that order; junction bases with no gene match: 8. This CDR3 region has 14 residues. Per the germline V gene, CDR1 is SQVTM and CDR2 is ANQGSEA. DNA for the CDR3: TGCAGCGTTGAACCCAGCGGGAGTTGGAATACGCAGTATTTT. This codes for CSVEPSGSWNTQYF.